The 26 T cell receptor beta chains reported below all come from one sample, sequenced in a study of OX40 agonist ivuxolimab in advanced cancers. Sequencing was performed with immunoSEQ multiplex PCR; in TCRdb, only in-frame clones are kept and a portion is missing. The profile shows some 76,000 clones, around 90% of them singletons. Source: CD4+ or CD8+ T cells sorted from blood, taken in a trial of the OX40 agonist ivuxolimab. The origin of the receptors is an adult with an advanced solid tumor such as melanoma, head and neck, liver or kidney cancer.

The chain has TRBV9 and TRBJ2-1; perhaps TRBD2 as D (6 bases). V dropped 7 bases and J dropped 5 bases, with 13 bases sitting between them. The germline CDR1 and CDR2 sequences are SGDLS and YYNGEE. The CDR3 has 13 residues. CDR3 sequence: CASAGPPNNEQFF. In DNA, the CDR3 is TGTGCCAGCGCGGGACCTCCTAACAATGAGCAGTTCTTC.

The rearrangement joins TRBV27 to TRBJ2-1; 11 positions agree with TRBD1. Trimming at V came to 6 bases and at J to 3 bases, leaving 4 bases not matched to a gene. Per the germline V gene, CDR1 is MNHEY and CDR2 is SMNVEV (reference sequence). CDR3 length: 15 amino acids. The CDR3 region has the DNA TGTGCCAGCAGCTTTGGGACAGGGGGCTACAATGAGCAGTTCTTC. Protein product: CASSFGTGGYNEQFF.

The chain joins TRBV5-1 to TRBJ2-7; tentative D call: TRBD2 (5 bases). V was clipped by 2 bases and J by 2 bases, with 11 bases between them. CDR1 is SGHRS, CDR2 YFSETQ, per germline. CDR3 size: 14 residues. The CDR3 DNA is TGCGCCAGCAGCTTAGGCGGGCAGACCTACGAGCAGTACTTC. Amino acid sequence: CASSLGGQTYEQYF.

The chain combines TRBV5-1 with TRBJ2-2, with 10 bases identical to TRBD1. Germline trimming cut 1 base from V and 7 bases from J; bases unmatched to any gene: 7. Germline V gene data show CDR1 as SGHRS and CDR2 as YFSETQ. The CDR3 has 16 residues. CDR3 loop: CASSLKATGGLGELFF. DNA for the CDR3: TGCGCCAGCAGCTTGAAAGCGACAGGGGGCCTCGGGGAGCTGTTTTTT.

The J gene is TRBJ2-7, the V gene TRBV5-6; TRBD2 aligns across 8 bases. Per germline, CDR1 SGHDT and CDR2 YYEEEE. The CDR3 is 14 residues long. V shed 3 bases, J shed 2 bases, and the junction held 4 bases outside the gene matches. CDR3 loop: CASSSYSGAYEQYF. The CDR3 DNA reads as TGTGCCAGCAGCTCTTATAGCGGGGCCTACGAGCAGTACTTC. Full variable domain (rest looked up from reference TRBV5-6 and TRBJ2-7): DAGVTQSPTHLIKTRGQQVTLRCSPKSGHDTVSWYQQALGQGPQFIFQYYEEEERQRGNFPDRFSGHQFPNYSSELNVNALLLGDSALYLCASSSYSGAYEQYFGPGTRLTVT.

The V call is TRBV9, the J call TRBJ2-7; D gene ambiguous. Germline loops: CDR1 SGDLS, CDR2 YYNGEE. This CDR3 is built from 13 residues. V was trimmed by 2 bases and J by 0 bases, leaving 6 bases between them. The CDR3 is CASSVYDSYEQYF. For the CDR3, the DNA is TGTGCCAGCAGCGTTTACGACTCCTACGAGCAGTACTTC.

The chain links TRBV9 to TRBJ1-6, with TRBD1 as a possible D gene (5 bases). Between the trimmed V and J ends, which lost 0 bases and 5 bases, there was a span of 9 bases. The germline gives CDR1 SGDLS, CDR2 YYNGEE. The CDR3 has 15 amino acids. The CDR3 is CASSVEGQNNSPLHF. CDR3 sequence (DNA): TGTGCCAGCAGCGTAGAGGGGCAGAATAATTCACCCCTCCACTTT.

The J gene is TRBJ2-3, the V gene TRBV5-1; the match to TRBD2 covers 8 bases. Germline CDR1 is SGHRS and CDR2 is YFSETQ. The CDR3 is 17 amino acids. J gave up 3 bases and V 4 bases, and 13 bases lay outside the gene matches. Here the CDR3 DNA reads TGCGCCAGCAGCACGTACGGGGGGGCCGAGACGACAGATACGCAGTATTTT. This gives the protein CASSTYGGAETTDTQYF. The complete variable domain, with remaining parts taken from reference TRBV5-1 and TRBJ2-3, reads KAGVTQTPRYLIKTRGQQVTLSCSPISGHRSVSWYQQTPGQGLQFLFEYFSETQRNKGNFPGRFSGRQFSNSRSEMNVSTLELGDSALYLCASSTYGGAETTDTQYFGPGTRLTVL.

This clone was observed a single time. The chain uses TRBV5-1 and TRBJ2-3, with D unresolved. CDR3 size: 14 residues. The germline V and J ends were trimmed by 0 bases and 4 bases, with 9 bases remaining between them. Looked up from germline, CDR1 is SGHRS and CDR2 is YFSETQ. The CDR3 nucleotides read TGCGCCAGCAGCTTGGTACCCGAGGCAGATACGCAGTATTTT. It encodes CASSLVPEADTQYF.

V and J are TRBV11-2 and TRBJ1-1; D is possibly TRBD1 (5 bases). The V end lost 0 bases, the J end lost 7 bases, and 15 bases lay between the germline ends. This CDR3 is built from 15 residues. Germline V lookup: CDR1 SGHAT, CDR2 FQNNGV. The CDR3 protein is CASSLESGWGGEAFF. CDR3 coding DNA: TGTGCCAGCAGCTTAGAATCAGGGTGGGGAGGTGAAGCTTTCTTT.

V is TRBV4-2 and J is TRBJ1-1; possible D gene TRBD1, 5 bases. The CDR3 runs to 19 residues. The V gene's germline CDR1 is LGHNA and CDR2 YNFKEQ. V was cut by 5 bases and J by 1 base, with 26 bases left in between. The CDR3 DNA is TGTGCCAGCAGCTCACAACGAGCGCAGGGACTAGGAGCGAACACTGAAGCTTTCTTT. It is translated as CASSSQRAQGLGANTEAFF.

This clone was counted a single time. This chain joins TRBV12-2 and TRBJ1-5; the DNA was not used to check the table's D call, TRBD1. TRBV12-2 is annotated as a pseudogene. This CDR3 contains 18 residues. CDR3 nucleotides: TGTGCAAGTCGCTTAGCGCCTGACAGACCCTATAGCAATCAGCCCCAGCATTTT. Translating it yields CASRLAPDRPYSNQPQHF.

This chain connects TRBV5-4 to TRBJ2-3; a possible D gene is TRBD2 (5 bases). V was clipped by 2 bases and J by 1 base, with 8 bases between them. The CDR3 sequence is 14 residues long. Germline lookup yields CDR1 SGHNT and CDR2 YYREEE (reference sequence). CDR3 DNA: TGTGCCAGCAGCTTCCGGGGTGGCACAGATACGCAGTATTTT. This gives the protein CASSFRGGTDTQYF.

The chain recombines TRBV11-2 with TRBJ1-1; no reliable D call. The ends were cut back, 4 bases at V and 5 bases at J, with 17 bases in the middle. This CDR3 has 15 amino acids. The V gene's germline CDR1 is SGHAT and CDR2 FQNNGV. The CDR3 DNA is TGTGCCAGCAGCTCCTTCCGGGGTGCGAGGACTGAAGCTTTCTTT. Translation gives CASSSFRGARTEAFF.

The CDR3 DNA reads TGTGCCAGCAGCGTAGCCCCAGCAAACTATGGCTACACCTTC. Amino acids: CASSVAPANYGYTF. The chain links TRBV9 to TRBJ1-2, with unresolved D. Trimming pared 0 bases from V and 2 bases from J, leaving 8 bases between. Germline V lookup: CDR1 SGDLS, CDR2 YYNGEE. This CDR3 is 14 amino acids long.

This clone was picked up one time. V and J are TRBV4-3 and TRBJ2-3; 10 positions agree with TRBD2. The CDR3 covers 17 residues. V shed 4 bases, J shed 2 bases, and the junction held 9 bases outside the gene matches. Germline lookup yields CDR1 LGHNA and CDR2 YSLEER. CDR3 in amino acids: CASSLIPAGGDTDTQYF. For the CDR3, the DNA is TGCGCCAGCAGCCTTATTCCAGCGGGGGGGGACACAGATACGCAGTATTTT.

The chain combines TRBV6-5 with TRBJ2-1; 10 nucleotides line up with TRBD2. The V gene end was trimmed by 6 bases and the J gene end by 2 bases; junction bases not matched to a gene: 4. The CDR3 is made up of 15 amino acids. Germline V gene data show CDR1 as MNHEY and CDR2 as SVGAGI. The CDR3 loop reads CASSNGLAAYNEQFF. The CDR3, as DNA: TGTGCCAGCAGCAACGGACTAGCGGCCTACAATGAGCAGTTCTTC.

The V call is TRBV9, the J call TRBJ1-6, with TRBD1 matching 8 bases. Trimming at V came to 0 bases and at J to 13 bases, leaving 9 bases not matched to a gene. Germline CDR1 is SGDLS and CDR2 is YYNGEE. The CDR3 is 15 amino acids. The CDR3 DNA follows: TGTGCCAGCAGCGTAGGGAGGGGGGGACAGGAGCCCCTCCACTTT. It codes for CASSVGRGGQEPLHF.

V and J are TRBV6-4 and TRBJ2-2, with a possible D match to TRBD1 (5 bases). The length of the CDR3 is 14 residues. Germline loops: CDR1 MRHNA, CDR2 SNTAGT. The V gene lost 2 bases and the J gene lost 4 bases, with 8 bases spanning the gap. CDR3 residues: CASSDRDSTGELFF. CDR3 coding DNA: TGTGCCAGCAGTGACCGCGACAGCACCGGGGAGCTGTTTTTT.

The J gene is TRBJ2-1, the V gene TRBV19, with D uncertain. V gave up 5 bases and J gave up 2 bases, with 13 bases separating them. This CDR3 comprises 15 residues. Per the germline V gene, CDR1 is LNHDA and CDR2 is SQIVND (reference sequence). As DNA, the CDR3 is TGTGCCAGTAGTCTTGCGCGGTCCCCCTACAATGAGCAGTTCTTC. Protein product: CASSLARSPYNEQFF.

J is TRBJ1-1 and V is TRBV15, with D perhaps TRBD1 (5 bases). The V end lost 2 bases, the J end lost 1 base, and 11 bases lay between the germline ends. From germline, CDR1 is LNHNV and CDR2 YYDKDF (reference sequence). The CDR3 is made up of 15 amino acids. CDR3: CATSRLDRSNTEAFF. The CDR3 nucleotides read TGTGCCACCAGCAGACTAGACAGATCGAACACTGAAGCTTTCTTT.

The chain has TRBV14 and TRBJ1-2; the D gene is possibly TRBD1 (5 bases). This CDR3 is 15 amino acids long. V was cut by 4 bases and J by 3 bases, with 15 bases left in between. Germline V gives CDR1 SGHDN, CDR2 FVKESK. The CDR3 sequence is CASSLMGEAYYGYTF. The CDR3 DNA reads as TGTGCCAGCAGCCTAATGGGGGAGGCGTACTATGGCTACACCTTC. Full variable domain (outside the CDR3, taken from reference TRBV14 and TRBJ1-2): EAGVTQFPSHSVIEKGQTVTLRCDPISGHDNLYWYRRVMGKEIKFLLHFVKESKQDESGMPNNRFLAERTGGTYSTLKVQPAELEDSGVYFCASSLMGEAYYGYTFGSGTRLTVV.

The genes are TRBV27 and TRBJ1-2; 7 bases fit TRBD1. After removal of 3 bases from V and 3 bases from J, the junction contained 13 bases not matched to a gene. CDR1 and CDR2 from the germline V gene are MNHEY and SMNVEV (reference sequence). The length of the CDR3 is 17 residues. The DNA for the CDR3 is TGTGCCAGCAGTTTTTTCACACAGGGGAGGCAGGACTATGGCTACACCTTC. Protein product: CASSFFTQGRQDYGYTF.

The chain combines TRBV19 with TRBJ2-7; perhaps TRBD1 as D (6 bases). The V end lost 1 base, the J end lost 3 bases, and 16 bases lay between the germline ends. Germline loops: CDR1 LNHDA, CDR2 SQIVND (reference sequence). This CDR3 comprises 16 residues. The CDR3 region is CASSIAPPGQIYEQYF. In DNA, the CDR3 is TGTGCCAGTAGTATAGCTCCCCCCGGACAGATCTACGAGCAGTACTTC.

The V and J genes are TRBV18 and TRBJ1-6; 10 bases match TRBD1. The CDR3 spans 16 residues. From germline, CDR1 is KGHSH and CDR2 LQKENI. The trim removed 2 bases at V and 8 bases at J, leaving 6 bases unmatched. This CDR3 is CASSPEETGGDSPLHF. CDR3 DNA: TGTGCCAGCTCACCAGAAGAGACAGGGGGCGATTCACCCCTCCACTTT.

The rearrangement uses TRBV10-2 and TRBJ2-1; D uncertain. This CDR3 region has 14 residues. The V gene lost 3 bases and the J gene lost 3 bases, with 9 bases spanning the gap. Germline V gene lookup returns CDR1 WSHSY and CDR2 SAAADI. Here the CDR3 DNA reads TGCGCCAGCAGTGACAGCCACCTCTACAATGAGCAGTTCTTC. Its translation is CASSDSHLYNEQFF.